This T cell receptor (beta chain) was captured in a study of shared clonotypes between healthy human individuals. The CDR3 contains 14 residues. CDR1 and CDR2 (germline): MNHEY, SMNVEV (reference sequence). V was clipped by 4 bases and J by 7 bases, with 17 bases between them. Sequenced by immunoSEQ multiplex PCR; TCRdb stores in-frame clones only, minus some. Among more than 2,000,000 clones listed, 85% to 95% were seen once. The sequencing sample was made of naive CD4+ T cells from PBMCs. The sample's subset: CD45RA+ positively selected. The sequence was collected from a man in his late teens or twenties in good health. Some clones in this sample may be carry-over from other donors' samples. This rearrangement joins TRBV27 to TRBJ2-7; maybe TRBD2 (5 bases). CDR3 sequence: CASSSPRGPLEQYF. CDR3 DNA: TGTGCCAGCAGTTCCCCCCGAGGGCCGTTGGAGCAGTACTTC.